This T cell receptor (beta chain) was retrieved from a study of control samples from healthy donors and cancer patients. Data came from immunoSEQ multiplex PCR; TCRdb stores just in-frame clones and leaves some out. The data contain 200,000 or so clones, around 94% of them singletons. Germline-derived CDR1 and CDR2 are ENHRY and SYGVKD. The CDR3 covers 15 residues. V dropped 8 bases and J dropped 4; count of bases not matched to a gene: 12. This sequence originates from a man between 50 and 59 years old in good health. The chain uses TRBV10-3 and TRBJ2-3; 7 bases fit TRBD2. Sequenced material: blood. This chain's CDR3 is CAIGDAGEISDTQYF. CDR3 nucleotides: TGTGCCATCGGGGATGCGGGGGAGATTTCAGATACGCAGTATTTT.